A single sample is the source of the 17 T cell receptor beta chains below, sequenced in a study of blood T cell repertoires in COVID-19 (dated by TCRdb to 2020 to 2021). Library generation was performed with the immunoSEQ multiplex PCR assay. TCRdb limited this immuneACCESS table to in-frame rearrangements with V and J called. A share of clones is missing; checked studies link under half to unresolved V genes, and the rest is unexplained. The sample yields 330,000 or so clones; approximately 88% were counted once. Approximately 9.4% of the sample rests with the top ten. The sequencing sample was made of peripheral blood. The receptor set was obtained from a man aged 25 to 40 with COVID-19, enrolled during active disease.

The chain joins TRBV5-1 to TRBJ2-3, with D uncertain. Trimming pared 2 bases from V and 4 bases from J, leaving 8 bases between. The CDR3 is 13 residues long. Germline V lookup: CDR1 SGHRS, CDR2 YFSETQ. In DNA form, the CDR3 reads TGCGCCAGCAGCTTTTCCGTCGCAGATACGCAGTATTTT. This codes for CASSFSVADTQYF.

The chain carries TRBV29-1 and TRBJ1-1; possible D gene TRBD1, 5 bases. CDR3 size: 13 residues. CDR1 is SQVTM and CDR2 is ANQGSEA in the germline V gene. V shed 5 bases and J shed 4 bases, with 14 bases lying between them. The CDR3 sequence: CSVFLMGGTEAFF. The CDR3 bases are TGCAGCGTTTTCCTGATGGGGGGCACTGAAGCTTTCTTT.

The chain has TRBV10-3 and TRBJ2-3, with TRBD2 identical over 12 bases. This CDR3 spans 20 amino acids. Germline V lookup: CDR1 ENHRY, CDR2 SYGVKD. V was clipped by 1 base and J by 6 bases; unmatched bases: 17. The CDR3 loop reads CAISEFLRPPSGGAWDTQYF. The CDR3 DNA reads as TGTGCCATCAGTGAGTTTCTTCGCCCCCCTAGCGGGGGGGCCTGGGATACGCAGTATTTT.

This chain links TRBV28 with TRBJ2-1; 10 positions match TRBD2. CDR3 length: 17 residues. Trimming cost V 2 bases and J 4 bases; bases outside gene matches: 8. Germline loops: CDR1 MDHEN, CDR2 SYDVKM. CDR3 region: CASSLILAGAKYNEQFF. The CDR3 nucleotides are TGTGCCAGCAGTTTAATCCTAGCGGGAGCAAAGTACAATGAGCAGTTCTTC. The entire variable domain, with the rest obtained from reference TRBV28 and TRBJ2-1, is as follows: DVKVTQSSRYLVKRTGEKVFLECVQDMDHENMFWYRQDPGLGLRLIYFSYDVKMKEKGDIPEGYSVSREKKERFSLILESASTNQTSMYLCASSLILAGAKYNEQFFGPGTRLTVL.

J is TRBJ1-4 and V is TRBV19; the D gene is possibly TRBD1 (6 bases). CDR1 and CDR2 (germline): LNHDA, SQIVND (reference sequence). Trimming removed 9 bases at V and 5 bases at J, with 16 bases between. This CDR3 is built from 14 residues. The CDR3 protein is CASTRTDPNEKLFF. The CDR3 DNA reads TGTGCCAGCACTAGGACAGACCCAAATGAAAAACTGTTTTTT.

CDR3 protein: CAMREGSGYGYTF. In DNA form, the CDR3 reads TGTGCCATGAGGGAAGGGTCGGGCTATGGCTACACCTTC. The chain is built from TRBV10-3 and TRBJ1-2; D uncertain. The CDR3 is 13 residues long. Trimming stripped 9 bases from V and 4 bases from J, with 15 bases between. Germline V CDR1 and CDR2: ENHRY, SYGVKD.

The rearrangement links TRBV5-1 to TRBJ2-7; the D gene is possibly TRBD1 (6 bases). Germline V gene lookup returns CDR1 SGHRS and CDR2 YFSETQ. This CDR3 comprises 14 residues. V was trimmed by 2 bases and J by 5 bases, leaving 14 bases between them. The CDR3 nucleotides read TGCGCCAGCAGCTTTAGGTCAGGGGTGCACGAGCAGTACTTC. This gives the protein CASSFRSGVHEQYF.

The chain has TRBV7-9 and TRBJ2-7; 14 positions match TRBD2. The CDR3 has 15 amino acids. Germline trimming cut 5 bases from V and 2 bases from J; bases unmatched to any gene: 2. CDR1 is SEHNR, CDR2 FQNEAQ, per germline (reference sequence). The CDR3: CASSLGLAGAYEQYF. DNA for the CDR3: TGTGCCAGCAGCCTGGGACTAGCGGGAGCCTACGAGCAGTACTTC.

The chain recombines TRBV2 with TRBJ2-1, with TRBD1 matching 7 bases. Unmatched junction bases numbered 8, after V lost 4 bases and J lost 5 bases. Germline values: CDR1 SNHLY, CDR2 FYNNEI. The CDR3 extends over 15 amino acids. The CDR3: CASSARQGPDNEQFF. CDR3 sequence (DNA): TGTGCCAGCAGTGCAAGACAGGGACCGGACAATGAGCAGTTCTTC.

J is TRBJ1-1 and V is TRBV3-1 (or the pseudogene TRBV3-2); D ambiguous. CDR1 is LGHDT and CDR2 is YNNKEL in the germline V gene (reference sequence). The CDR3 is 15 amino acids. The V end lost 4 bases, the J end lost 4 bases, and 16 bases lay between the germline ends. The CDR3 is CASSPQDREGTEAFF. The CDR3 DNA follows: TGTGCCAGCAGCCCGCAGGACCGGGAGGGCACTGAAGCTTTCTTT.

This chain links TRBV28 with TRBJ1-1; no clear D. The ends were cut back, 1 base at V and 4 bases at J, with 13 bases in the middle. This CDR3 has 15 residues. CDR1 is MDHEN and CDR2 is SYDVKM in the germline V gene. The CDR3 DNA reads TGTGCCAGCAGTTTATTAGCCGGTCAGAGCACTGAAGCTTTCTTT. It specifies CASSLLAGQSTEAFF.

The chain recombines TRBV4-2 with TRBJ2-7; possible D gene TRBD2, 6 bases. Germline V gene lookup returns CDR1 LGHNA and CDR2 YNFKEQ. Trimming took 0 bases from V and 0 from J, leaving 15 bases between them. The CDR3 consists of 17 residues. CDR3: CASSQDQGGNPSYEQYF. The CDR3 nucleotides are TGTGCCAGCAGCCAAGATCAGGGCGGGAACCCCTCCTACGAGCAGTACTTC.

In its sample, this clone was seen once. This sequence joins TRBV5-1 and TRBJ2-7, with 9 nucleotides matching TRBD1. Germline V gene data show CDR1 as SGHRS and CDR2 as YFSETQ. V was clipped by 4 bases and J by 0 bases; unmatched bases: 5. This CDR3 is built from 15 residues. DNA of the CDR3: TGCGCCAGCAGCCCAAGGGACAGGGACTCCTACGAGCAGTACTTC. Residues: CASSPRDRDSYEQYF.

The gene calls are TRBV6-5 and TRBJ2-1; TRBD1 matches at 9 bases. The CDR3 sequence is 15 residues long. V lost 6 bases and J lost 4; bases outside the gene matches: 7. The germline V gene encodes CDR1 MNHEY and CDR2 SVGAGI. CDR3 loop: CASSGTGSPYNEQFF. CDR3 coding DNA: TGTGCCAGCAGCGGGACAGGGAGCCCTTACAATGAGCAGTTCTTC.

The V call is TRBV3-1 (or the pseudogene TRBV3-2), the J call TRBJ1-5; D is perhaps TRBD1 (6 bases). Germline V gene data show CDR1 as LGHDT and CDR2 as YNNKEL (reference sequence). Trimming cost V 0 bases and J 6 bases, with 15 bases left between them. The CDR3 sequence is 16 residues long. The CDR3 nucleotides read TGTGCCAGCAGCCAAGATTGGAAAACAGGGCTTCAGCCCCAGCATTTT. Amino acid sequence: CASSQDWKTGLQPQHF.

This sequence joins TRBV5-1 and TRBJ2-2; 9 bases match TRBD1. The germline CDR1 and CDR2 sequences are SGHRS and YFSETQ. V shed 4 bases, J shed 5 bases, and the junction held 6 bases outside the gene matches. The CDR3 covers 15 residues. CDR3 in amino acids: CASSEGQGGTGELFF. The CDR3 DNA is TGCGCCAGCAGCGAGGGACAGGGTGGAACCGGGGAGCTGTTTTTT. The variable domain in full, completed from reference TRBV5-1 and TRBJ2-2, reads KAGVTQTPRYLIKTRGQQVTLSCSPISGHRSVSWYQQTPGQGLQFLFEYFSETQRNKGNFPGRFSGRQFSNSRSEMNVSTLELGDSALYLCASSEGQGGTGELFFGEGSRLTVL.

This clone was detected once. The rearrangement links TRBV6-2 or TRBV6-3 to TRBJ1-3; 9 bases match TRBD1. J gave up 4 bases and V 6 bases, and 4 bases lay outside the gene matches. The germline V gene encodes CDR1 MNHEY and CDR2 SVGEGT. The CDR3 length is 14 residues. CDR3 sequence reads: CASSSGQGGNTIYF. The CDR3 DNA reads TGTGCCAGCAGCTCGGGACAGGGAGGAAACACCATATATTTT.